The 6 T cell receptor beta chains presented below share a single source sample, sequenced in a study of CD8 T cells in Susac syndrome. The RNA, roughly 0.5 to 1 ug, was put through reverse transcription using random hexamers. TCRdb fed the immunoSEQ multiplex PCR reads into MiXCR, producing one record per CDR3 protein. This table has under 90,000 distinct CDR3 sequences, around 95% appearing once. Sequencing was done on a sample of CD8+ T cells from PBMCs. Receptors were obtained from a human donor with Susac syndrome.

The V call is TRBV9, the J call TRBJ2-7; 9 nucleotides align to TRBD1. V dropped 3 bases and J dropped 4; count of bases not matched to a gene: 5. CDR1 is SGDLS and CDR2 is YYNGEE in the germline V gene. The CDR3 loop spans 14 amino acids. This CDR3 is CASSADGTGYEQYF. CDR3 bases: TGTGCCAGCAGCGCAGACGGGACAGGGTACGAGCAGTACTTC.

The chain joins TRBV29-1 to TRBJ2-1, with D unresolved. Germline CDR1 SQVTM, CDR2 ANQGSEA. CDR3 length: 11 residues. V lost 7 bases and J lost 2, with 6 bases in between. The CDR3 region has the DNA TGCAGCGCTTCCGCCTACAATGAGCAGTTCTTC. Translated: CSASAYNEQFF.

V is TRBV6-1 and J is TRBJ2-3; D unresolved. Germline V gene sequence: CDR1 MNHNS, CDR2 SASEGT. Between the trimmed V and J ends, which lost 6 bases and 0 bases, there was a span of 16 bases. This CDR3 spans 16 amino acids. The CDR3 protein is CASRPVMDPSTDTQYF. The CDR3 bases are TGTGCCAGCAGGCCCGTCATGGACCCTAGCACAGATACGCAGTATTTT.

The chain is built from TRBV5-1 and TRBJ2-1; TRBD1 matches at 10 bases. This CDR3 has 21 amino acids. CDR1 and CDR2 from the germline V gene are SGHRS and YFSETQ. Trimming at V came to 8 bases and at J to 1 base, leaving 24 bases not matched to a gene. The CDR3 DNA follows: TGCGCCAGTCATACCCCGGGACAGGGGACCGAGCTCCTAGGATCCTACAATGAGCAGTTCTTC. Translating gives CASHTPGQGTELLGSYNEQFF. Full variable domain (missing parts from reference TRBV5-1 and TRBJ2-1): KAGVTQTPRYLIKTRGQQVTLSCSPISGHRSVSWYQQTPGQGLQFLFEYFSETQRNKGNFPGRFSGRQFSNSRSEMNVSTLELGDSALYLCASHTPGQGTELLGSYNEQFFGPGTRLTVL.

The chain links TRBV4-3 to TRBJ2-5; D is possibly TRBD2 (6 bases). CDR1 is LGHNA and CDR2 is YSLEER in the germline V gene. CDR3 length: 13 residues. V was pared by 4 bases and J by 2 bases, with 8 bases between. This CDR3 reads CASSRGLQETQYF. CDR3 bases: TGCGCCAGCAGCCGGGGACTGCAAGAGACCCAGTACTTC.

The CDR3 sequence: CASRLAGGYEQFF. The CDR3 coding sequence is TGTGCCAGTCGACTAGCGGGAGGGTATGAGCAGTTCTTC. The rearrangement links TRBV27 to TRBJ2-1, with TRBD2 identical over 14 bases. The CDR3 has 13 residues. Germline V gene data show CDR1 as MNHEY and CDR2 as SMNVEV (reference sequence). V lost 9 bases and J lost 8; bases outside the gene matches: 3.